The clone carrying this T cell receptor (beta chain) has a handful of counts. Antigen unknown. Germline V gene data show CDR1 as MNHEY and CDR2 as SVGAGI. The ends were cut back, 9 bases at V and 2 bases at J, with 17 bases in the middle. There are 15 residues in the CDR3. The entry originates in a study of cytomegalovirus exposure and HLA in healthy donors. Study details: From around 180 million T cells, an earlier analysis saw some 120 million unique TCR beta sequences. Early released data comprised about 84 million unique TCRs from HLA-typed donors.

Study-level results: Association with HLA alleles at 0.05 false discovery rate was found for roughly 17,000 TCR beta sequences in a later analysis. Among TCR sequences, most were rare, though some public TCRs appeared in many donors.

PCR used 60 Vbeta primers and 13 Jbeta primers. Sequenced by immunoSEQ multiplex PCR; TCRdb stores in-frame clones only, minus some. This sample has about 170,000 clones, with 70% to 80% found just once. The sequence derives from a woman in her 30s in good health and CMV-seropositive. This sequence joins TRBV6-5 and TRBJ1-5; the D gene is possibly TRBD1 (6 bases). The material sequenced was PBMCs. CDR3 amino acids: CARELRDIGNQPQHF. The CDR3 coding sequence is TGTGCCAGGGAACTAAGGGACATCGGCAATCAGCCCCAGCATTTT.